This T cell receptor (beta chain) comes out of a study of T cell responses to AZD1222 COVID-19 vaccine. Clones were read by immunoSEQ multiplex PCR, and TCRdb kept only the in-frame ones, dropping some. The sample includes 110,000 or so clones, 75% to 90% of them seen just once. Findings of the study overall: Increased Spike-specific TCR breadth and depth were observed after two AZD1222 doses.

Second doses at about 4 or about 12 weeks were pooled. Remarks on this clone: What it recognizes is unknown.

Trimming removed 7 bases from V and 0 bases from J, with 13 bases in between. Germline V gives CDR1 KGHSH, CDR2 LQKENI. The CDR3 has 15 amino acids. The sample consisted of peripheral blood, taken 28 days after the second AZD1222 dose. This receptor was obtained from an adult who received the AZD1222 COVID-19 vaccine. The chain uses TRBV18 and TRBJ2-1; weak D call: TRBD2 (5 bases). The DNA of the CDR3 is TGTGCCAGCTTGTACGGGGTAAACTCCTACAATGAGCAGTTCTTC. Its protein product is CASLYGVNSYNEQFF.